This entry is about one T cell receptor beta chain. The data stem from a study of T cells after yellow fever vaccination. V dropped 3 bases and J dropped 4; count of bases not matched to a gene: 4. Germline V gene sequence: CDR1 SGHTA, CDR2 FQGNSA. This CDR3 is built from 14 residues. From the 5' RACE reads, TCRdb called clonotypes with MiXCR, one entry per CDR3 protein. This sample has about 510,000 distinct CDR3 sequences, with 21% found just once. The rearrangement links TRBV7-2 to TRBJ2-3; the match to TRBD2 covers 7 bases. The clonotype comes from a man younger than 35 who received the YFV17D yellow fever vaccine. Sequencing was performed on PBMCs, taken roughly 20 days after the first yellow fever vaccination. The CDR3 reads CASSLRTSADTQYF. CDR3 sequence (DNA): TGTGCCAGCAGCTTGAGGACTAGTGCAGATACGCAGTATTTT. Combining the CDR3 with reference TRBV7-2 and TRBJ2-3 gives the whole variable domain GAGVSQSPSNKVTEKGKDVELRCDPISGHTALYWYRQSLGQGLEFLIYFQGNSAPDKSGLPSDRFSAERTGGSVSTLTIQRTQQEDSAVYLCASSLRTSADTQYFGPGTRLTVL.